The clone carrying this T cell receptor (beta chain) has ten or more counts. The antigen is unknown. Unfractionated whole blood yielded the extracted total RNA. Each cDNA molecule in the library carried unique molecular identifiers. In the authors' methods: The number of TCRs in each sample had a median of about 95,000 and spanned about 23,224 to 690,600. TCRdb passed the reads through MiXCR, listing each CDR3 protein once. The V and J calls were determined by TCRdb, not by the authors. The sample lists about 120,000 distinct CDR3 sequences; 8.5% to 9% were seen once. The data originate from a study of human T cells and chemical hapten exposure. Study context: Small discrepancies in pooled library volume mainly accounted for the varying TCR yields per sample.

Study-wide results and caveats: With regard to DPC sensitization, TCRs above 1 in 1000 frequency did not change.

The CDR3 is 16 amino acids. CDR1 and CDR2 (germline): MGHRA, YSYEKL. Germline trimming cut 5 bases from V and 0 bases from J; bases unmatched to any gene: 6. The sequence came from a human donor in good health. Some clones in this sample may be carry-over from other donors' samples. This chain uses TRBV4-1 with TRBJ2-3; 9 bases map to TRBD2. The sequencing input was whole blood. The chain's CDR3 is CASSYGLAKSTDTQYF. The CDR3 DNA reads TGCGCCAGCAGCTACGGACTAGCGAAGAGCACAGATACGCAGTATTTT.